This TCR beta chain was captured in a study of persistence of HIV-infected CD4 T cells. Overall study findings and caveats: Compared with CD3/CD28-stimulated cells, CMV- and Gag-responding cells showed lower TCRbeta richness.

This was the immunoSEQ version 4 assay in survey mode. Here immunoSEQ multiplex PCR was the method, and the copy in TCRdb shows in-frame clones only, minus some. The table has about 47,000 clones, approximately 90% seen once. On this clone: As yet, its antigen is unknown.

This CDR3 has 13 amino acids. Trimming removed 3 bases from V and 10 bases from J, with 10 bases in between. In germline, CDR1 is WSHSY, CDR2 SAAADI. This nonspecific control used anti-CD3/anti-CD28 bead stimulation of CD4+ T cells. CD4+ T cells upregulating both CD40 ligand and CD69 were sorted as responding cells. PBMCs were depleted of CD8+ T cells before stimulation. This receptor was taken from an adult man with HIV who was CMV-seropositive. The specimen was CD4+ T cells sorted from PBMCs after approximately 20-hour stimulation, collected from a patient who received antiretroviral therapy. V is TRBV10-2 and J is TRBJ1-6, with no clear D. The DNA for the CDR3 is TGCGCCAGCAGTGACAGGAGGAACTCACCCCTCCACTTT. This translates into CASSDRRNSPLHF.